Shown below are 16 T cell receptor beta chains from a single sample sequenced in a study of molecular identifiers for immune sequencing clone quantification. TCRdb analysed the PCR reads with MiXCR anew, one entry per CDR3 protein. Of hundreds of thousands of distinct CDR3 sequences in the sample, roughly 23% were seen once. Material: naive CD8+ T cells from blood, with Jurkat cell RNA spiked in. Subset: FACS-sorted CD8+CD4-CCR7+CD45RA+ naive T cells. The receptors derive from a human donor in good health. Some libraries in this study had Jurkat cell RNA spiked in.

This clonotype was seen ten or more times. The V and J genes are TRBV19 and TRBJ1-1; D is ambiguous. Germline V gene data show CDR1 as LNHDA and CDR2 as SQIVND (reference sequence). The CDR3 covers 12 residues. Trimming shortened V by 3 bases and J by 5 bases, and 7 bases separated the two germline ends. The CDR3 loop is CASSIPGTEAFF. The CDR3 coding sequence is TGTGCCAGTAGTATCCCCGGTACTGAAGCTTTCTTT. Together with reference TRBV19 and TRBJ1-1, the CDR3 gives the full variable domain: DGGITQSPKYLFRKEGQNVTLSCEQNLNHDAMYWYRQDPGQGLRLIYYSQIVNDFQKGDIAEGYSVSREKKESFPLTVTSAQKNPTAFYLCASSIPGTEAFFGQGTRLTVV.

This clonotype occurred many times. The V and J genes are TRBV28 and TRBJ2-1; D is tentatively TRBD1 or TRBD2 (5 bases each). The germline V gene encodes CDR1 MDHEN and CDR2 SYDVKM. The CDR3 spans 14 residues. V was shortened by 2 bases and J by 0 bases, with 5 bases between the two germline ends. CDR3 nucleotide sequence: TGTGCCAGCAGTTTAGGGGGCTCCTACAATGAGCAGTTCTTC. Protein: CASSLGGSYNEQFF.

The chain carries TRBV5-6 and TRBJ2-7, with 10 bases fitting TRBD2. Germline-derived CDR1 and CDR2 are SGHDT and YYEEEE. V lost 2 bases, J lost 2 bases, and 4 bases stayed unmatched. The CDR3 sequence is 15 residues long. The CDR3 DNA is TGTGCCAGCAGCTTTGGACTAGCGGTCCCCTACGAGCAGTACTTC. Amino acids: CASSFGLAVPYEQYF.

As for this clonotype: This sequence may be a read error, since a much larger clone differs from it by one base. The rearrangement joins TRBV6-5 to TRBJ1-2; no clear D gene. This CDR3 has 16 amino acids. V shed 0 bases and J shed 5 bases, with 16 bases lying between them. Germline V gene data show CDR1 as MNHEY and CDR2 as SVGAGI. The CDR3 here is CASSYSTVQVPYGYTF. CDR3 DNA: TGTGCCAGCAGTTACTCGACGGTTCAGGTGCCATATGGCTACACCTTC.

This clonotype was recorded many times. The genes are TRBV29-1 and TRBJ2-3; no firm D call. Between the trimmed V and J ends, which lost 4 bases and 2 bases, there was a span of 4 bases. The germline V gene encodes CDR1 SQVTM and CDR2 ANQGSEA. This CDR3 region has 11 residues. CDR3 amino acids: CSVVFTDTQYF. CDR3 nucleotides: TGCAGCGTTGTATTCACAGATACGCAGTATTTT.

This clonotype was counted between two and nine times. V gene TRBV7-6 combines with J gene TRBJ2-1; 11 nucleotides match TRBD2. Unmatched junction bases numbered 21, after V lost 5 bases and J lost 9 bases. Per the germline V gene, CDR1 is SGHVS and CDR2 is FNYEAQ. The CDR3 spans 19 residues. CDR3: CASSAALAGVLSGLGEQFF. The CDR3 DNA is TGTGCCAGCAGCGCCGCACTAGCGGGGGTGTTGAGTGGACTCGGTGAGCAGTTCTTC.

About this clonotype: A read error is possible here, since a much larger clone lies one base away. The CDR3 here is CASGPAQGSYEQYF. CDR3 sequence (DNA): TGCGCCAGCGGCCCCGCCCAGGGATCCTACGAGCAGTACTTC. This rearrangement joins TRBV4-3 to TRBJ2-7; maybe TRBD1 (5 bases). The germline V gene has CDR1 LGHNA and CDR2 YSLEER. V gave up 8 bases and J gave up 1 base, with 15 bases separating them. This CDR3 spans 14 amino acids.

The chain has TRBV5-8 and TRBJ1-5; TRBD1 might be the D (5 bases). Looked up from germline, CDR1 is SGHTS and CDR2 is YDEGEE. V dropped 4 bases and J dropped 6 bases, with 23 bases sitting between them. The CDR3 covers 17 residues. Written as DNA, the CDR3 is TGTGCCAGCAGCCCCGACAGAATTCGGGCCCTAACTCAGCCCCAGCATTTT. This translates into CASSPDRIRALTQPQHF.

Notes on this clonotype: An end of the junction does not agree with germline; a read error may underlie this. The V call is TRBV20-1, the J call TRBJ1-1; TRBD1 agrees at 8 bases. Germline V gene sequence: CDR1 DFQATT, CDR2 SNEGSKA (reference sequence). This CDR3 has 15 residues. CDR3 region: CGARDYTGGDTEAFF. The CDR3 DNA reads TGCGGTGCTAGAGATTATACAGGGGGGGACACTGAAGCTTTCTTT.

This clonotype appeared a few times. The chain joins TRBV19 to TRBJ2-7; D remains ambiguous. The germline V gene encodes CDR1 LNHDA and CDR2 SQIVND (reference sequence). The V and J ends lost 5 bases and 0 bases respectively, with 11 bases between them. The length of the CDR3 is 14 residues. The CDR3 spells CASSSETSSYEQYF. The CDR3 DNA reads as TGTGCCAGTAGTTCCGAGACATCCTCCTACGAGCAGTACTTC.

The chain has TRBV27 and TRBJ2-7; either TRBD1 or TRBD2 may fit D (5 bases each). Germline V CDR1 and CDR2: MNHEY, SMNVEV (reference sequence). V lost 5 bases to trimming and J lost 6 bases, with 14 bases between them. This CDR3 is built from 13 residues. DNA for the CDR3: TGTGCCAGCAGTAGAGGGGTCGGCGGCGAGCAGTACTTC. Amino acid sequence: CASSRGVGGEQYF.

With regard to this clonotype: A much larger clone lies one base from this, so it may be a read error. The rearrangement joins TRBV4-1 to TRBJ1-5, with D uncertain. Trimming took 5 bases from V and 5 from J, leaving 16 bases between them. The CDR3 is 15 amino acids. Germline lookup yields CDR1 MGHRA and CDR2 YSYEKL. The CDR3 is CASSLLVHADQPQHF. The CDR3 coding sequence is TGCGCCAGCAGCTTACTAGTACACGCCGATCAGCCCCAGCATTTT.

This sequence joins TRBV30 and TRBJ1-1; the D gene is possibly TRBD1 (5 bases). Deletions cut 4 bases from V and 8 bases from J, with 17 bases between. Germline values: CDR1 GTSNPN, CDR2 SVGIG (reference sequence). There are 13 residues in the CDR3. The CDR3 bases are TGTGCCTGGACCGAGGCGGGACGGTCAGAAGCTTTCTTT. Protein: CAWTEAGRSEAFF.

In regard to this clonotype: The CDR3 does not close with the conserved phenylalanine or tryptophan, likely indicating a read error. The V and J genes are TRBV7-9 and TRBJ2-1, with TRBD2 matching over 7 bases. The germline V gene encodes CDR1 SEHNR and CDR2 FQNEAQ (reference sequence). CDR3 length equals 16 residues. V lost 6 bases and J lost 0; bases outside the gene matches: 8. CDR3 DNA: TGTGCCAGCAGTCCGAGCGGGGAGAGCTCCTACAATGAGCAGTTCTCC. Translated, it gives CASSPSGESSYNEQFS.

J is TRBJ2-3 and V is TRBV9; a possible D gene is TRBD2 (5 bases). Germline CDR1 is SGDLS and CDR2 is YYNGEE. The CDR3 is 15 amino acids. V shed 5 bases and J shed 2 bases, with 15 bases lying between them. This CDR3 reads CASSAHVANTDTQYF. For the CDR3, the DNA is TGTGCCAGCAGTGCCCATGTAGCGAACACAGATACGCAGTATTTT.

This chain uses TRBV20-1 with TRBJ1-6; D perhaps matches TRBD1 (6 bases). Germline values: CDR1 DFQATT, CDR2 SNEGSKA (reference sequence). The CDR3 covers 14 residues. Trimming stripped 5 bases from V and 4 bases from J, with 12 bases between. The CDR3 reads CSAPPGAYNSPLHF. In DNA form, the CDR3 reads TGCAGTGCTCCCCCGGGGGCTTATAATTCACCCCTCCACTTT.